These 3 T cell receptor beta chains originate from one sample sequenced in a study of draining lymph node invasion in breast cancer. Cells sorted as CD4+ CD45RA- CD25- were taken as memory conventional CD4 T cells. MiXCR, applied by TCRdb to the bulk RNA-seq reads, yields one record per CDR3 protein. The data show nearly 2,500 distinct CDR3 sequences, 80% to 90% seen once. Sequencing was done on a sample of sorted memory CD4+ effector T cells from a lymph node. These receptors all stem from a female donor with luminal breast cancer.

V is TRBV6-1 and J is TRBJ1-1; D is undetermined. Germline assignment: CDR1 MNHNS and CDR2 SASEGT. The CDR3 is 13 amino acids. Trimming took off 10 bases at V and 0 bases at J, with 12 bases between the two ends. Here the CDR3 reads CATINVMNTEAFF. CDR3 sequence (DNA): TGTGCCACCATAAATGTGATGAACACTGAAGCTTTCTTT.

CDR3 in amino acids: CASSPRVGASYGYTF. The DNA of the CDR3 is TGTGCCAGCAGTCCGCGGGTGGGGGCTTCTTATGGCTACACCTTC. V usage is TRBV12-3 or TRBV12-4 and J usage is TRBJ1-2, with D perhaps TRBD1 (6 bases). The CDR3 totals 15 residues. Trimming removed 5 bases at V and 5 bases at J, with 18 bases between.

The genes are TRBV5-4 and TRBJ1-1; 8 nucleotides match TRBD1. The CDR3 loop spans 15 amino acids. Germline CDR1 SGHNT, CDR2 YYREEE (reference sequence). With V trimmed by 4 bases and J by 0 bases, 5 bases remained unmatched. The DNA for the CDR3 is TGTGCCAGCAGCCCGCGGACAGGGTTGAACACTGAAGCTTTCTTT. Translation gives CASSPRTGLNTEAFF.